One and the same sample provided the 16 T cell receptor beta chains below, sequenced in a study of molecular identifiers for immune sequencing clone quantification. A single record per CDR3 protein comes from TCRdb applying MiXCR to the PCR reads. The table includes 12,000 or so distinct CDR3 sequences, 15% to 20% detected once. The sample comprised naive CD8+ T cells from blood, with Jurkat cell RNA spiked in. Subset: FACS-sorted CD8+CD4-CCR7+CD45RA+ naive T cells. The receptors derive from a human donor in good health. Some libraries in this study had Jurkat cell RNA spiked in.

This clonotype was detected many times. The chain has TRBV30 and TRBJ2-7; the match to TRBD1 covers 8 bases. Germline CDR1 reads GTSNPN; CDR2 reads SVGIG (reference sequence). The V and J ends lost 0 bases and 3 bases, in that order; junction bases with no gene match: 1. CDR3 size: 13 residues. The CDR3 region is CAWSVGTGYEQYF. For the CDR3, the DNA is TGTGCCTGGAGTGTAGGGACAGGCTACGAGCAGTACTTC.

As to this clonotype: An end of the junction differs from the germline gene, which may be a read error. The V and J genes are TRBV7-9 and TRBJ1-4; D is unresolved. The CDR3 is 14 residues long. CDR1 is SEHNR and CDR2 is FQNEAQ in the germline V gene (reference sequence). The CDR3 sequence: CASSPVSSNEKLLF. In nucleotides, the CDR3 is TGTGCCAGCAGCCCTGTATCGAGTAATGAAAAACTGCTTTTT.

This clonotype has ten or more counts. V gene TRBV14 combines with J gene TRBJ1-3; no firm D call. The CDR3 spans 14 residues. From germline, CDR1 is SGHDN and CDR2 FVKESK. V was shortened by 4 bases and J by 0 bases, with 7 bases between the two germline ends. The CDR3 nucleotides read TGTGCCAGCAGCCCGCGGAGCTCTGGAAACACCATATATTTT. It yields the protein CASSPRSSGNTIYF.

This clonotype was picked up many times. J is TRBJ2-1 and V is TRBV5-5; TRBD1 matches at 7 bases. Germline-derived CDR1 and CDR2 are SGHKS and YYEKEE (reference sequence). The CDR3 covers 15 residues. V dropped 4 bases and J dropped 0; count of bases not matched to a gene: 4. CDR3 loop: CASSGDSTSYNEQFF. CDR3 sequence (DNA): TGTGCCAGCAGCGGGGACAGCACCTCCTACAATGAGCAGTTCTTC.

About this clonotype: This clone may be a read error of a much larger clone one base away. The chain combines TRBV25-1 with TRBJ1-1; D not certain. Germline lookup yields CDR1 MGHDK and CDR2 SYGVNS. This CDR3 comprises 12 residues. Trimming removed 8 bases at V and 11 bases at J, with 18 bases between. DNA of the CDR3: TGTGCCAGCTTGGGGAATCCCAAGGAGGCTTTCTTT. Translated: CASLGNPKEAFF.

This clonotype was picked up many times. The chain uses TRBV20-1 and TRBJ2-2; the D is unclear. V lost 1 base and J lost 2, with 5 bases in between. CDR3 length: 13 residues. The germline CDR1 and CDR2 sequences are DFQATT and SNEGSKA (reference sequence). CDR3 amino acids: CSARGENTGELFF. The CDR3 nucleotides read TGCAGTGCTAGAGGTGAAAACACCGGGGAGCTGTTTTTT.

This clonotype occurred many times. The J gene is TRBJ2-7, the V gene TRBV2; no clear D gene. Germline CDR1 is SNHLY and CDR2 is FYNNEI. This CDR3 is built from 14 residues. Between the trimmed V and J ends, which lost 1 base and 2 bases, there was a span of 9 bases. The CDR3 spells CASSEGSQTYEQYF. CDR3 DNA sequence: TGTGCCAGCAGTGAAGGGTCGCAGACCTACGAGCAGTACTTC.

This clonotype has a count of ten or more. The rearrangement joins TRBV11-2 to TRBJ2-1; possibly TRBD2 for D (5 bases). Trimming left V 4 bases short and J 8 bases short, with 12 bases between. Germline V gene sequence: CDR1 SGHAT, CDR2 FQNNGV. The CDR3 consists of 13 residues. This CDR3 reads CASSSALGYEQFF. The CDR3 region has the DNA TGTGCCAGCAGCTCCGCACTAGGCTATGAGCAGTTCTTC.

By its share, this clonotype is medium-sized. The chain uses TRBV14 and TRBJ1-1; 7 bases line up with TRBD1. Germline CDR1 reads SGHDN; CDR2 reads FVKESK. Losses at the gene ends were 4 bases for V and 1 base for J; bases not matched to a gene: 3. The CDR3 sequence is 14 residues long. CDR3 nucleotide sequence: TGTGCCAGCAGCCCATACAGGGGGAACACTGAAGCTTTCTTT. It codes for CASSPYRGNTEAFF.

Details on this clonotype: One base away lies a much larger clone, so this may be a sequencing read error. The CDR3 DNA sequence: TGTGCCACCAGTGATTCAGTCGGAGATCAGCCCCAGCATTTT. This gives the protein CATSDSVGDQPQHF. The J gene is TRBJ1-5, the V gene TRBV24-1; D is unresolved. The CDR3 contains 14 residues. The germline V gene encodes CDR1 KGHDR and CDR2 SFDVKD. Deletions cut 2 bases from V and 5 bases from J, with 9 bases between.

Regarding this clonotype: A much larger clone differs by one base, so this may be a read error. In this CDR3 the conserved last residue, phenylalanine or tryptophan, is missing, so a read error is likely. Because the CDR3's place on the DNA is in doubt, the DNA is left out and the CDR3 is given as listed by TCRdb. This rearrangement joins TRBV5-1 to TRBJ1-2; TRBD1, the table's D call, lacks a check against the DNA. The CDR3 is 11 amino acids in total, end residues counted. Germline V gene sequence: CDR1 SGHRS, CDR2 YFSETQ. CDR3: CASSGSQGTIS.

In its sample, this clonotype was seen many times. The rearrangement links TRBV27 to TRBJ2-3; TRBD1 aligns across 7 bases. The ends lost 5 bases at V and 2 bases at J; junction bases unmatched: 7. CDR3 length: 15 residues. The germline CDR1 and CDR2 sequences are MNHEY and SMNVEV (reference sequence). CDR3 amino acids: CASSLVGTVTDTQYF. The CDR3 bases are TGTGCCAGCAGTCTAGTGGGGACAGTCACAGATACGCAGTATTTT.

This clonotype came up many times. V is TRBV7-9 and J is TRBJ2-7; 7 positions match TRBD2. With V trimmed by 5 bases and J by 2 bases, 9 bases remained unmatched. This CDR3 contains 15 residues. Germline loops: CDR1 SEHNR, CDR2 FQNEAQ (reference sequence). The CDR3 DNA reads TGTGCCAGCAGCCCCCCTGCTAGCGGAGCCTACGAGCAGTACTTC. It encodes CASSPPASGAYEQYF.

This clonotype is classed as medium-sized. The rearrangement joins TRBV11-2 to TRBJ2-1, with D unclear. The V gene's germline CDR1 is SGHAT and CDR2 FQNNGV. V dropped 4 bases and J dropped 6 bases, with 10 bases sitting between them. The CDR3 length is 13 residues. CDR3 in DNA: TGTGCCAGCAGCTCCCATCCAGGCAATGAGCAGTTCTTC. Translation gives CASSSHPGNEQFF. Combining the CDR3 with reference TRBV11-2 and TRBJ2-1 gives the whole variable domain EAGVAQSPRYKIIEKRQSVAFWCNPISGHATLYWYQQILGQGPKLLIQFQNNGVVDDSQLPKDRFSAERLKGVDSTLKIQPAKLEDSAVYLCASSSHPGNEQFFGPGTRLTVL.

Within the sample, this clonotype is medium-sized. The CDR3 region has the DNA TGTGCCAGCAGTTCCCCCGGGACAGGGAGGATCCATGGCTACACCTTC. Protein: CASSSPGTGRIHGYTF. V and J are TRBV6-6 and TRBJ1-2, with 9 bases fitting TRBD1. Germline V CDR1 and CDR2: MNHNY, SVGAGI (reference sequence). V lost 4 bases, J lost 6 bases, and 12 bases stayed unmatched. The CDR3 totals 16 residues.

The chain combines TRBV28 with TRBJ2-5; D is unclear. CDR1 is MDHEN, CDR2 SYDVKM, per germline. Trimming cost V 1 base and J 3 bases, with 12 bases left between them. This CDR3 spans 15 amino acids. Written as DNA, the CDR3 is TGTGCCAGCAGTTTATCTCGGCAGAAAAAAGAGACCCAGTACTTC. It codes for CASSLSRQKKETQYF.